This T cell receptor (beta chain) was captured by sequencing in a study of regulatory T cells in long-lasting Graves disease. The time point here: newly diagnosed GD, antithyroid drugs for less than 3 months. TCR sequences were obtained from RNA taken from PBMCs. The authors built TCR beta libraries using iRepertoire HTBI primers and Arm-PCR of CDR3 regions. TCRdb reprocessed the multiplex PCR reads via MiXCR and lists one record per CDR3 protein. Of about 420,000 distinct CDR3 sequences listed, less than 20% were seen once; the top ten hold about 25%. This clonotype was observed at least ten times. The CDR3 sequence is 12 residues long. Trimming stripped 2 bases from V and 11 bases from J, with 10 bases between. Germline assignment: CDR1 SGHTA and CDR2 FQGNSA. The sample was also linked to a second study, of T cells in Graves' hyperthyroidism and ophthalmopathy.

The chain links TRBV7-2 to TRBJ2-1, with D unresolved. Sequenced material: peripheral blood mononuclear cells (PBMCs), taken at new diagnosis, from a patient treated with antithyroid drugs. This receptor was taken from a woman aged 18-30 years with Graves disease. The CDR3 coding sequence is TGTGCCAGCAGCTTAAGTTATCAGCAGCAGTTCTTC. The encoded protein is CASSLSYQQQFF. Variable domain in full (rest from reference TRBV7-2 and TRBJ2-1): GAGVSQSPSNKVTEKGKDVELRCDPISGHTALYWYRQSLGQGLEFLIYFQGNSAPDKSGLPSDRFSAERTGGSVSTLTIQRTQQEDSAVYLCASSLSYQQQFFGPGTRLTVL.